Listed below are T cell receptor beta chains from one sample, sequenced in a study of T cell responses to AZD1222 COVID-19 vaccine. The assay was immunoSEQ multiplex PCR, and TCRdb's table has in-frame clones only and misses some. The sample lists over 100,000 clones; 88% were seen once. This specimen consisted of peripheral blood, obtained on day 0 of AZD1222 vaccination. The receptors shown here come from an adult in good health. Both conserved end residues are part of each CDR3. Fields, in order: D gene, clone size, V gene, J gene, CDR3 DNA, CDR3 protein. The D gene is left open where the match is weak. A row's size may be missing; if present it is once, few, many or a size class.

d_gene: .; abundance: .; v_gene: TRBV29-1; j_gene: TRBJ1-2; CDR3nt: TGCAGCGTTGAAGGTAATGGCTACACCTTC; CDR3aa: CSVEGNGYTF
d_gene: .; abundance: once; v_gene: TRBV4-2; j_gene: TRBJ1-3; CDR3nt: TGTGCCAGCAGCCCTCTTGTCTCCTCTGGAAACACCATATATTTT; CDR3aa: CASSPLVSSGNTIYF
d_gene: TRBD1; abundance: .; v_gene: TRBV4-3; j_gene: TRBJ2-7; CDR3nt: TGCGCCAGCAGCCCTTCGCTCCGGGACAGGGGGAGCGAGCAGTACTTC; CDR3aa: CASSPSLRDRGSEQYF
d_gene: TRBD1; abundance: .; v_gene: TRBV7-2; j_gene: TRBJ2-2; CDR3nt: TGTGCCACGCAGGGACAGGGGGAATTCGGGGAGCTGTTTTTT; CDR3aa: CATQGQGEFGELFF
d_gene: TRBD1; abundance: .; v_gene: TRBV5-1; j_gene: TRBJ1-4; CDR3nt: TGCGCCAGCCAGGGGGGGCCGGGAGAACTTAATGAAAAACTGTTTTTT; CDR3aa: CASQGGPGELNEKLFF
d_gene: .; abundance: .; v_gene: TRBV12-3/TRBV12-4; j_gene: TRBJ1-5; CDR3nt: TGTGCCAGCAGTTTCACCACCTTTTGGCCCCAGCATTTT; CDR3aa: CASSFTTFWPQHF
d_gene: .; abundance: few; v_gene: TRBV18; j_gene: TRBJ1-4; CDR3nt: TGTGCCAGCTCATCTGACGCAACTAATGAAAAACTGTTTTTT; CDR3aa: CASSSDATNEKLFF
d_gene: TRBD2; abundance: .; v_gene: TRBV10-3; j_gene: TRBJ2-7; CDR3nt: TGTGCCATCAGTCCCATCAGCGGGGGGGCCGGCGAGCAGTACTTC; CDR3aa: CAISPISGGAGEQYF
d_gene: .; abundance: .; v_gene: TRBV11-2; j_gene: TRBJ2-5; CDR3nt: TGTGCCAGCAGCTTAGCGGCGGGGCAAGAGACCCAGTACTTC; CDR3aa: CASSLAAGQETQYF
d_gene: .; abundance: .; v_gene: TRBV6-5; j_gene: TRBJ1-6; CDR3nt: TGTGCCAGCAGTTATATGGGTTCACCCCTCCACTTT; CDR3aa: CASSYMGSPLHF
d_gene: .; abundance: few; v_gene: TRBV28; j_gene: TRBJ1-6; CDR3nt: TGTGCCAGCATACAAGGGGCCAATTCACCCCTCCACTTT; CDR3aa: CASIQGANSPLHF
d_gene: .; abundance: .; v_gene: TRBV15; j_gene: TRBJ1-6; CDR3nt: TGTGCCACCAGCGACAGAGCCGAAGGATCACCCCTCCACTTT; CDR3aa: CATSDRAEGSPLHF
d_gene: .; abundance: .; v_gene: TRBV13; j_gene: TRBJ2-5; CDR3nt: TGTGCCAGCAGCCCTGGAGGGGTTGGACTACCTCAAGAGACCCAGTACTTC; CDR3aa: CASSPGGVGLPQETQYF
d_gene: TRBD2; abundance: .; v_gene: TRBV5-1; j_gene: TRBJ2-1; CDR3nt: TGCGCCAGCAGCACGGGACTAGCCTTGCAGTTCTTC; CDR3aa: CASSTGLALQFF
d_gene: TRBD1; abundance: .; v_gene: TRBV30; j_gene: TRBJ1-4; CDR3nt: TGTGCCTGGACCGGGGCAGGGGGCTTCGAAAAACTGTTTTTT; CDR3aa: CAWTGAGGFEKLFF
d_gene: .; abundance: .; v_gene: TRBV7-8; j_gene: TRBJ1-4; CDR3nt: TGTGCCAGCAGCTTAGGGGACGGCTTTAATGAAAAACTGTTTTTT; CDR3aa: CASSLGDGFNEKLFF
d_gene: .; abundance: .; v_gene: TRBV6-2/TRBV6-3; j_gene: TRBJ2-7; CDR3nt: TGTGCCAGCAGTTTGTTGAGGACAGCGGGTGAGCAGTACTTC; CDR3aa: CASSLLRTAGEQYF
d_gene: TRBD2; abundance: .; v_gene: TRBV2; j_gene: TRBJ2-3; CDR3nt: TGTGCCAGCAGTCCCCTAGCGGGGGTCCGTAAAGATACGCAGTATTTT; CDR3aa: CASSPLAGVRKDTQYF
d_gene: .; abundance: .; v_gene: TRBV6-2/TRBV6-3; j_gene: TRBJ1-6; CDR3nt: TGTGCCAGCAGTTATCCCAACAGGGCCGGAACGCCCCTCCACTTT; CDR3aa: CASSYPNRAGTPLHF